The source of this TCR beta chain is a study of cytomegalovirus exposure and HLA in healthy donors. The primer mix had 60 Vbeta and 13 Jbeta primers. Libraries were prepared by immunoSEQ multiplex PCR; TCRdb keeps only in-frame clonotypes and omits some of them. The data contain a few hundred thousand clones, approximately 68% of them seen just once; the ten biggest clones take up 1.5% to 2%. Looked up from germline, CDR1 is MGHRA and CDR2 is YSYEKL. The CDR3 contains 16 residues. Germline trimming cut 0 bases from V and 2 bases from J; bases unmatched to any gene: 3. The V gene is TRBV4-1, the J gene TRBJ2-1, with 8 nucleotides matching TRBD2. The sequenced material came from PBMCs. The source of this sequence is a woman aged 25-40 years in good health and CMV-seronegative. Here the CDR3 DNA reads TGCGCCAGCAGCCAAGATCACGGGAGGGCCTACAATGAGCAGTTCTTC. Protein sequence: CASSQDHGRAYNEQFF.